One sample yielded the 22 T cell receptor beta chains listed below, sequenced in a study of blood T cell repertoires in COVID-19. Here immunoSEQ multiplex PCR was the method, and the copy in TCRdb shows in-frame clones only, minus some. The sample comprises 200,000 to 250,000 clones, 82% of which are singletons, and approximately 4% rests with the top ten. The source material was peripheral blood. These receptors were obtained from a woman aged 80 or over with acute or convalescent COVID-19.

This clone was detected only a few times. This rearrangement joins TRBV28 to TRBJ1-5; 8 bases line up with TRBD1. Germline assignment: CDR1 MDHEN and CDR2 SYDVKM. The ends lost 6 bases at V and 6 bases at J; junction bases unmatched: 10. The length of the CDR3 is 15 residues. The CDR3 is CASSHPDRGLQPQHF. The CDR3 region has the DNA TGTGCCAGCAGCCACCCCGACAGGGGCCTTCAGCCCCAGCATTTT. The whole variable domain, filled in from reference TRBV28 and TRBJ1-5, reads DVKVTQSSRYLVKRTGEKVFLECVQDMDHENMFWYRQDPGLGLRLIYFSYDVKMKEKGDIPEGYSVSREKKERFSLILESASTNQTSMYLCASSHPDRGLQPQHFGDGTRLSIL.

The chain recombines TRBV3-1 (or the pseudogene TRBV3-2) with TRBJ2-1; D uncertain. Trimming pared 0 bases from V and 3 bases from J, leaving 9 bases between. CDR1 LGHDT and CDR2 YNNKEL come from the germline V gene (reference sequence). CDR3 length equals 15 residues. The DNA for the CDR3 is TGTGCCAGCAGCCAAGATTCGGCAGGCTACAATGAGCAGTTCTTC. As protein: CASSQDSAGYNEQFF.

This chain joins TRBV2 and TRBJ2-3, with TRBD1 identical over 10 bases. Looked up from germline, CDR1 is SNHLY and CDR2 is FYNNEI. V lost 8 bases and J lost 2; bases outside the gene matches: 13. The length of the CDR3 is 17 residues. The CDR3 DNA sequence: TGTGCCAGCGCCCGTTTAGGGACAGGGGTGTCCACAGATACGCAGTATTTT. It specifies CASARLGTGVSTDTQYF.

This clone occurred a few times. The chain links TRBV12-5 to TRBJ1-1; 9 bases fit TRBD1. Germline CDR1 LGHNT, CDR2 FRNRAP. V shed 3 bases and J 3 bases; nucleotides not matched to a gene: 2. The CDR3 sequence is 14 residues long. The CDR3 region has the DNA TGTGCTAGTGGTTTCGGACAGGGGTACACTGAAGCTTTCTTT. Its translation is CASGFGQGYTEAFF.

The CDR3 DNA reads TGTGCCAGCAGCTCCCCCGGACAGGGAATCTCCAACACCATATATTTT. The encoded protein is CASSSPGQGISNTIYF. V and J are TRBV9 and TRBJ1-3, with TRBD1 matching over 8 bases. CDR1 and CDR2 from the germline V gene are SGDLS and YYNGEE. J gave up 7 bases and V 4 bases, and 13 bases lay outside the gene matches. This CDR3 is built from 16 residues.

The chain carries TRBV14 and TRBJ2-5; maybe TRBD2 (5 bases). This CDR3 is built from 14 residues. V was pared by 3 bases and J by 4 bases, with 12 bases between. From germline, CDR1 is SGHDN and CDR2 FVKESK. The CDR3 nucleotides are TGTGCCAGCAGCCAGGGAGCGATAATAGAGACCCAGTACTTC. Amino acid sequence: CASSQGAIIETQYF.

This chain connects TRBV5-4 to TRBJ2-5; 15 bases align to TRBD2. The CDR3 is 17 residues long. Germline CDR1 reads SGHNT; CDR2 reads YYREEE (reference sequence). Unmatched junction bases numbered 7, after V lost 2 bases and J lost 5 bases. The CDR3 region has the DNA TGTGCCAGCAGCTTCGGACTAGCGGGGGGGCGTTCGGAGACCCAGTACTTC. Its translation is CASSFGLAGGRSETQYF.

The V gene is TRBV5-1, the J gene TRBJ2-3; possibly TRBD1 for D (6 bases). Germline V lookup: CDR1 SGHRS, CDR2 YFSETQ. V shed 0 bases and J shed 1 base, with 9 bases lying between them. The CDR3 runs to 15 residues. This CDR3 is CASSLVGAGTDTQYF. The DNA of the CDR3 is TGCGCCAGCAGCTTGGTGGGGGCTGGCACAGATACGCAGTATTTT.

V and J are TRBV7-6 and TRBJ2-3, with a tentative D call TRBD2 (5 bases). Germline CDR1 is SGHVS and CDR2 is FNYEAQ. The CDR3 length is 17 residues. V lost 5 bases to trimming and J lost 4 bases, with 22 bases between them. CDR3 in DNA: TGTGCCAGCAGCCCCTTCGGTAGCGCTGGGATGGCAGATACGCAGTATTTT. This translates into CASSPFGSAGMADTQYF.

V gene TRBV7-2 combines with J gene TRBJ2-1; TRBD1 agrees at 8 bases. Germline assignment: CDR1 SGHTA and CDR2 FQGNSA. With 6 bases clipped from V and 10 bases from J, the junction kept 14 bases outside the gene matches. CDR3 length equals 15 residues. The CDR3 sequence is CASSPPVQGALEQFF. The DNA of the CDR3 is TGTGCCAGCAGTCCCCCGGTGCAGGGGGCCTTAGAGCAGTTCTTC.

This clone was seen just once. This chain links TRBV7-2 with TRBJ2-7, with 7 bases aligning to TRBD1. Germline V gene data show CDR1 as SGHTA and CDR2 as FQGNSA. The CDR3 length is 15 residues. J was trimmed by 0 bases and V by 5 bases; bases with no gene match: 7. As DNA, the CDR3 is TGTGCCAGCAGCATCGACAGGGTGAGCTCCTACGAGCAGTACTTC. Amino acids: CASSIDRVSSYEQYF.

The chain carries TRBV19 and TRBJ2-1; weak D call: TRBD2 (7 bases). In germline, CDR1 is LNHDA, CDR2 SQIVND (reference sequence). CDR3 length: 16 amino acids. Trimming stripped 3 bases from V and 3 bases from J, with 15 bases between. This CDR3 reads CASSMKRGAIYNEQFF. CDR3 sequence (DNA): TGTGCCAGTAGTATGAAACGGGGGGCAATCTACAATGAGCAGTTCTTC.

About this clone: Within the sample, other DNA sequences also encode this same CDR3. V usage is TRBV19 and J usage is TRBJ1-1, with 7 bases that match TRBD1. This CDR3 has 13 amino acids. CDR1 is LNHDA and CDR2 is SQIVND in the germline V gene (reference sequence). V was pared by 5 bases and J by 3 bases, with 3 bases of the junction left unmatched. The CDR3 nucleotides read TGTGCCAGTAGTTCTACAGGGGACACTGAAGCTTTCTTT. Residues: CASSSTGDTEAFF.

The chain carries TRBV3-1 (or the pseudogene TRBV3-2) and TRBJ1-1, with D hard to call. Trimming removed 3 bases from V and 7 bases from J, with 6 bases in between. In germline, CDR1 is LGHDT, CDR2 YNNKEL (reference sequence). This CDR3 has 11 residues. The CDR3 DNA sequence: TGTGCCAGCAGCCACTCAGGTGAAGCTTTCTTT. Translating gives CASSHSGEAFF.

This chain's CDR3 is CASSSSRVIDGYTF. As DNA, the CDR3 is TGTGCCAGCAGTTCCTCCAGGGTTATAGATGGCTACACCTTC. The genes are TRBV27 and TRBJ1-2; TRBD1 might be the D (5 bases). This CDR3 is built from 14 residues. Trimming took 4 bases from V and 6 from J, leaving 15 bases between them. Germline V gives CDR1 MNHEY, CDR2 SMNVEV (reference sequence).

This chain links TRBV7-2 with TRBJ2-1, with 7 bases identical to TRBD2. The germline gives CDR1 SGHTA, CDR2 FQGNSA. Unmatched junction bases numbered 3, after V lost 0 bases and J lost 4 bases. The CDR3 consists of 15 residues. CDR3 nucleotides: TGTGCCAGCAGCTTAGCGGGAGGGCAATACAATGAGCAGTTCTTC. Translation gives CASSLAGGQYNEQFF. Variable domain in full (rest from reference TRBV7-2 and TRBJ2-1): GAGVSQSPSNKVTEKGKDVELRCDPISGHTALYWYRQSLGQGLEFLIYFQGNSAPDKSGLPSDRFSAERTGGSVSTLTIQRTQQEDSAVYLCASSLAGGQYNEQFFGPGTRLTVL.

The rearrangement joins TRBV27 to TRBJ2-5, with 10 bases that match TRBD2. CDR3 length: 15 residues. V trimming: 6 bases; J trimming: 5 bases; junction bases outside the gene matches: 9. Germline CDR1 MNHEY, CDR2 SMNVEV (reference sequence). Here the CDR3 reads CASSPQRGGMETQYF. The CDR3 nucleotides read TGTGCCAGCAGCCCTCAGCGGGGGGGCATGGAGACCCAGTACTTC.

This chain connects TRBV2 to TRBJ2-6; 10 positions agree with TRBD1. J was trimmed by 4 bases and V by 5 bases; bases with no gene match: 5. From germline, CDR1 is SNHLY and CDR2 FYNNEI. The CDR3 has 16 amino acids. CDR3 DNA sequence: TGTGCCAGCAGTAGGACAGGGGGGAGAGGGGCCAACGTCCTGACTTTC. Translated, it gives CASSRTGGRGANVLTF.

In this sample, this clone turned up a few times. This chain joins TRBV3-1 (or the pseudogene TRBV3-2) and TRBJ1-6; D unresolved. Germline V gene data show CDR1 as LGHDT and CDR2 as YNNKEL (reference sequence). V dropped 2 bases and J dropped 0 bases, with 5 bases sitting between them. The CDR3 runs 15 residues. The CDR3 bases are TGTGCCAGCAGCCAATATTCCTCCTATAATTCACCCCTCCACTTT. It codes for CASSQYSSYNSPLHF.

The V and J genes are TRBV12-3 or TRBV12-4 and TRBJ2-1, with TRBD2 as a possible D gene (5 bases). This CDR3 has 13 residues. The V end was cut by 3 bases, the J end by 9 bases, with 12 bases between. This CDR3 is CASSFPGSGEQFF. Written as DNA, the CDR3 is TGTGCCAGCAGTTTCCCGGGGAGCGGTGAGCAGTTCTTC.

The genes are TRBV18 and TRBJ1-4, with TRBD1 matching over 7 bases. The ends lost 3 bases at V and 7 bases at J; junction bases unmatched: 2. Per the germline V gene, CDR1 is KGHSH and CDR2 is LQKENI. This CDR3 has 13 residues. In DNA, the CDR3 is TGTGCCAGCTCACCGGACAGGTCTGAAAAACTGTTTTTT. Its translation is CASSPDRSEKLFF.

CDR3: CASSQESGQGSNQPQHF. Here the CDR3 DNA reads TGCGCCAGCAGCCAAGAAAGCGGACAGGGTTCCAATCAGCCCCAGCATTTT. The rearrangement links TRBV4-1 to TRBJ1-5, with TRBD1 matching 8 bases. Germline V gene lookup returns CDR1 MGHRA and CDR2 YSYEKL. The CDR3 covers 17 residues. V shed 0 bases and J 3 bases; nucleotides not matched to a gene: 7.